The 12 T cell receptor beta chains below all came from one sample that was sequenced in a study of glioma-infiltrating T cells. Amplification of TCR alpha and beta CDR3 regions from RNA used iRepertoire nested multiplex PCR. TCRdb independently ran MiXCR on the multiplex PCR reads; one entry per CDR3 protein. The table has about 180,000 distinct CDR3 sequences, around 45% seen once. The sequencing sample was made of glioma tissue, nonneoplastic brain tissue, or PBMCs (not recorded which). These receptors all stem from a human donor with low-grade glioma or glioblastoma, undergoing nonglioma brain surgery, or in good health (not recorded which).

Note on this clonotype: The junction and the germline gene differ at one end; a read error may be behind it. The chain is built from TRBV4-1 and TRBJ2-1; 8 bases map to TRBD2. The V gene's germline CDR1 is MGHRA and CDR2 YSYEKL. The CDR3 length is 16 residues. The CDR3 nucleotides are TGCGCCAGAAGCCAAGAACGGGGACTAGAGTACAATGAGCAGTTCTTC. This sequence encodes CARSQERGLEYNEQFF.

The CDR3 sequence: CASSPGTGGVVGTEAFF. The CDR3 DNA sequence: TGTGCCAGCTCACCAGGAACAGGAGGGGTAGTGGGCACTGAAGCTTTCTTT. The V call is TRBV18, the J call TRBJ1-1; D may be TRBD1 (5 bases). Trimming shortened V by 2 bases and J by 4 bases, and 20 bases separated the two germline ends. Looked up from germline, CDR1 is KGHSH and CDR2 is LQKENI. This CDR3 region has 17 residues.

This clonotype was observed once. One base away lies a much larger clone, so this may be a sequencing read error. The chain couples TRBV6-6 to TRBJ2-7, with 13 bases lining up with TRBD2. This CDR3 is built from 16 residues. CDR1 is MNHNY, CDR2 SVGAGI, per germline (reference sequence). CDR3: CGSSETSGRISYEQYF. In DNA form, the CDR3 reads TGTGGCAGCAGTGAGACTAGCGGGAGGATATCCTACGAGCAGTACTTC.

This chain connects TRBV28 to TRBJ2-7; no definite D call. Trimming took off 4 bases at V and 2 bases at J, with 15 bases between the two ends. CDR1 is MDHEN, CDR2 SYDVKM, per germline. This CDR3 is built from 15 residues. The CDR3 DNA sequence: TGTGCCAGCAGTTCAGCATTCTTAAACGCCTACGAGCAGTACTTC. Its translation: CASSSAFLNAYEQYF.

This chain connects TRBV29-1 to TRBJ2-2; D perhaps matches TRBD1 (6 bases). V shed 7 bases and J shed 6 bases, with 21 bases lying between them. The CDR3 runs 15 residues. Germline V lookup: CDR1 SQVTM, CDR2 ANQGSEA. The CDR3: CSAGEALGAAGELFF. DNA of the CDR3: TGCAGCGCAGGTGAAGCGTTGGGGGCCGCCGGGGAGCTGTTTTTT.

In its sample, this clonotype was seen many times. The genes are TRBV19 and TRBJ1-5, with D possibly TRBD1 on 5 matching bases. This CDR3 is 16 amino acids long. Trimming cost V 4 bases and J 4 bases, with 17 bases left between them. The germline CDR1 and CDR2 sequences are LNHDA and SQIVND (reference sequence). In nucleotides, the CDR3 is TGTGCCAGTAGTAATGTTTACAGGAATTTGAATCAGCCCCAGCATTTT. Translating it yields CASSNVYRNLNQPQHF.

A few counts support this clonotype. The chain links TRBV20-1 to TRBJ2-1; 10 bases fit TRBD2. This CDR3 has 14 amino acids. Germline V gene lookup returns CDR1 DFQATT and CDR2 SNEGSKA (reference sequence). J gave up 10 bases and V 4 bases, and 10 bases lay outside the gene matches. The CDR3, as DNA: TGCAGTGCTATTCTAGCGGGAGTGGGCCGGGAGCAGTTCTTC. Protein: CSAILAGVGREQFF.

A word on this clonotype: Because it lacks the conserved phenylalanine or tryptophan at the end, this CDR3 is likely a read error. The chain has TRBV24-1 and TRBJ2-2; D is unresolved. The CDR3 is 13 residues long. V was pared by 9 bases and J by 0 bases, with 7 bases between. Germline CDR1 KGHDR, CDR2 SFDVKD. DNA of the CDR3: TGTGCCACCTGCCAGGCGAACACCGGGGAGCTGTTTCTT. This codes for CATCQANTGELFL.

This clonotype was seen repeatedly, ten times or more. The chain has TRBV7-9 and TRBJ2-7, with D possibly TRBD2 on 5 matching bases. CDR1 SEHNR and CDR2 FQNEAQ come from the germline V gene (reference sequence). This CDR3 region has 13 residues. V gave up 3 bases and J gave up 3 bases, with 9 bases separating them. CDR3 bases: TGTGCCAGCAGCTTTACGGGGATCTACGAGCAGTACTTC. It specifies CASSFTGIYEQYF.

This clonotype was seen only a few times. The chain combines TRBV2 with TRBJ2-7; D not resolved. V was clipped by 8 bases and J by 5 bases, with 13 bases between them. There are 12 residues in the CDR3. Looked up from germline, CDR1 is SNHLY and CDR2 is FYNNEI. CDR3 DNA sequence: TGTGCCAGCGTTGGGATCATCAACGAGCAGTACTTC. Translating it yields CASVGIINEQYF.

The chain couples TRBV5-4 to TRBJ2-3, with 16 bases identical to TRBD2. The CDR3 runs to 17 residues. The germline gives CDR1 SGHNT, CDR2 YYREEE (reference sequence). J gave up 1 base and V 4 bases, and 3 bases lay outside the gene matches. The CDR3 DNA reads TGTGCCAGCAGCCCGGGACTAGCGGGAGGGGGCACAGATACGCAGTATTTT. The encoded protein is CASSPGLAGGGTDTQYF.

For this clonotype: A read error is possible here, since a much larger clone lies one base away. The chain combines TRBV6-1 with TRBJ2-1, with 8 positions matching TRBD2. There are 15 residues in the CDR3. Germline CDR1 is MNHNS and CDR2 is SASEGT. V gave up 5 bases and J gave up 7 bases; unmatched junction bases: 10. This CDR3 reads CASSPPGLGGNEQFF. The CDR3, as DNA: TGTGCCAGCAGTCCCCCGGGACTAGGGGGTAATGAGCAGTTCTTC.